The 3 T cell receptor beta chains given below trace back to one sample, sequenced in a study of blood T cells in healthy people across ages. It was with a sample-barcoded 5' primer and a J-beta primer mix that a second PCR of roughly 7 to 12 cycles was run. TCRdb analysed the 5' RACE reads with MiXCR anew, one entry per CDR3 protein. Of over 1,500,000 distinct CDR3 sequences listed, about 50% are singletons. Input material: blood. Every receptor here comes from a woman in her 40s in good health.

This clonotype was observed a handful of times. V gene TRBV4-3 combines with J gene TRBJ1-5; 7 nucleotides agree with TRBD1. V gave up 3 bases and J gave up 0 bases; unmatched junction bases: 2. The germline CDR1 and CDR2 sequences are LGHNA and YSLEER. This CDR3 is 15 amino acids long. The CDR3: CASSQYRGSNQPQHF. In DNA form, the CDR3 reads TGCGCCAGCAGCCAGTACAGGGGTAGCAATCAGCCCCAGCATTTT.

This clonotype has only one observation. The V gene is TRBV10-3, the J gene TRBJ2-1, with 10 bases fitting TRBD2. The junction had 9 bases not matched to a gene; V was cut back by 3 bases and J by 4 bases. CDR3 length: 17 residues. Per the germline V gene, CDR1 is ENHRY and CDR2 is SYGVKD. CDR3 coding DNA: TGTGCCATCAGTGAAGCTAGCGGGGGCCCCTTTTACAATGAGCAGTTCTTC. It yields the protein CAISEASGGPFYNEQFF.

Here the CDR3 reads CASSAGGGASYEQFF. The CDR3 nucleotides are TGTGCCAGCAGTGCGGGCGGGGGGGCCTCCTATGAGCAGTTCTTC. The chain employs TRBV6-1 and TRBJ2-1, with 9 bases fitting TRBD2. With V trimmed by 4 bases and J by 8 bases, 9 bases remained unmatched. The length of the CDR3 is 15 residues. Germline CDR1 reads MNHNS; CDR2 reads SASEGT.